What follows are 9 T cell receptor beta chains derived from one specimen sequenced in a study of blood T cell repertoires in COVID-19. Sequenced by immunoSEQ multiplex PCR; TCRdb stores in-frame clones only, minus some. The table has fewer than 500,000 clones, more than 65% seen once; the top ten hold approximately 1%. Specimen: peripheral blood. The receptors originated from a human donor with acute or convalescent COVID-19. The donor label of this sample is uncertain.

This rearrangement joins TRBV4-1 to TRBJ2-3; 8 bases fit TRBD2. The germline V gene encodes CDR1 MGHRA and CDR2 YSYEKL. This CDR3 is 20 amino acids long. J was trimmed by 1 base and V by 1 base; bases with no gene match: 16. The CDR3: CASSQVRVSAGGWGTDTQYF. CDR3 DNA: TGCGCCAGCAGCCAAGTTAGGGTTAGTGCGGGGGGTTGGGGCACAGATACGCAGTATTTT.

J is TRBJ1-1 and V is TRBV19; 7 bases agree with TRBD1. Unmatched junction bases numbered 13, after V lost 5 bases and J lost 7 bases. This CDR3 comprises 15 residues. Per germline, CDR1 LNHDA and CDR2 SQIVND (reference sequence). The CDR3 sequence: CASSRPRQGRNEAFF. The CDR3 bases are TGTGCCAGTAGTCGCCCCCGACAGGGAAGGAATGAAGCTTTCTTT.

A single count supports this clone. This chain links TRBV14 with TRBJ1-2; possibly TRBD1 for D (5 bases). The V and J ends lost 3 bases and 5 bases respectively, with 13 bases between them. The germline V gene encodes CDR1 SGHDN and CDR2 FVKESK. The CDR3 length is 14 residues. The CDR3 DNA is TGTGCCAGCAGCCAGGCTGACAGAGTATATGGCTACACCTTC. Protein product: CASSQADRVYGYTF. Drawing the rest from reference TRBV14 and TRBJ1-2, the complete variable domain is EAGVTQFPSHSVIEKGQTVTLRCDPISGHDNLYWYRRVMGKEIKFLLHFVKESKQDESGMPNNRFLAERTGGTYSTLKVQPAELEDSGVYFCASSQADRVYGYTFGSGTRLTVV.

This sequence joins TRBV30 and TRBJ1-6; D is perhaps TRBD1 (6 bases). CDR3 length equals 15 residues. Trimming took off 1 base at V and 9 bases at J, with 16 bases between the two ends. Germline CDR1 is GTSNPN and CDR2 is SVGIG (reference sequence). The CDR3 DNA sequence: TGTGCCTGGAGTGCAGGGGACGGCCATACTTCACCCCTCCACTTT. It is translated as CAWSAGDGHTSPLHF.

This rearrangement joins TRBV6-5 to TRBJ1-3, with D unresolved. The V end was cut by 6 bases, the J end by 0 bases, with 9 bases between. Germline V gene sequence: CDR1 MNHEY, CDR2 SVGAGI. This CDR3 comprises 14 residues. CDR3 bases: TGTGCCAGCAGGCGGCTCACCTCTGGAAACACCATATATTTT. Translated, it gives CASRRLTSGNTIYF.

This clone turned up a few times. This chain uses TRBV2 with TRBJ2-2, with 9 bases that match TRBD1. The ends lost 6 bases at V and 5 bases at J; junction bases unmatched: 1. This CDR3 has 13 residues. The germline gives CDR1 SNHLY, CDR2 FYNNEI. In DNA form, the CDR3 reads TGTGCCAGCAGGGGACAGGGTACCGGGGAGCTGTTTTTT. Protein product: CASRGQGTGELFF. The variable domain in full, with the rest retrieved from reference TRBV2 and TRBJ2-2, is EPEVTQTPSHQVTQMGQEVILRCVPISNHLYFYWYRQILGQKVEFLVSFYNNEISEKSEIFDDQFSVERPDGSNFTLKIRSTKLEDSAMYFCASRGQGTGELFFGEGSRLTVL.

The chain carries TRBV2 and TRBJ2-5; 12 bases line up with TRBD2. Germline V CDR1 and CDR2: SNHLY, FYNNEI. The CDR3 is 17 amino acids. The junction had 5 bases not matched to a gene; V was cut back by 2 bases and J by 1 base. CDR3 in amino acids: CASSESSGGAFQETQYF. Here the CDR3 DNA reads TGTGCCAGCAGTGAATCTAGCGGGGGGGCTTTCCAAGAGACCCAGTACTTC.

This chain uses TRBV7-2 with TRBJ1-4; D remains ambiguous. The V gene lost 0 bases and the J gene lost 7 bases, with 12 bases spanning the gap. CDR3 length: 15 residues. Germline CDR1 reads SGHTA; CDR2 reads FQGNSA. CDR3 region: CASSLAQAWREKLFF. CDR3 nucleotides: TGTGCCAGCAGCTTAGCGCAGGCGTGGCGTGAAAAACTGTTTTTT.

This clone was seen only once. This chain uses TRBV27 with TRBJ1-1; D is unresolved. V dropped 6 bases and J dropped 0 bases, with 14 bases sitting between them. This CDR3 comprises 15 residues. Germline V gene sequence: CDR1 MNHEY, CDR2 SMNVEV (reference sequence). For the CDR3, the DNA is TGTGCCAGCAGCACGCTTAAAACAGTGAACACTGAAGCTTTCTTT. It encodes CASSTLKTVNTEAFF.